Each of the 3 T cell receptor beta chains below was sequenced from the same sample in a study of T-cell reconstitution after alpha-beta-depleted transplantation in children. Library preparation (for TCRbeta) was performed with unique molecular identifiers. A single record per CDR3 protein comes from TCRdb applying MiXCR to the PCR reads. The data contain about 210,000 distinct CDR3 sequences, around a sixth of them singletons. The material was PBMCs, mostly from graft donor cells, obtained 360 days after TCRalphabeta/CD19-depleted stem cell transplant. Source of these receptors: a male patient between 2 and 15 years old who had a stem cell transplant for acute lymphoblastic leukemia, so the T cells may come from the graft donor.

CDR3 sequence: CASSQWKDRVLTDTQYF. CDR3 coding DNA: TGTGCCAGCAGCCAGTGGAAGGACAGGGTATTGACAGATACGCAGTATTTT. The V gene is TRBV7-2, the J gene TRBJ2-3, with TRBD1 matching 8 bases. With 5 bases clipped from V and 3 bases from J, the junction kept 13 bases outside the gene matches. CDR1 and CDR2 (germline): SGHTA, FQGNSA. The length of the CDR3 is 17 residues.

V is TRBV7-2 and J is TRBJ1-5; 9 bases are a match to TRBD1. The CDR3 covers 14 residues. J lost 6 bases, V lost 3 bases, and 3 bases had no gene match. Germline CDR1 reads SGHTA; CDR2 reads FQGNSA. The CDR3 reads CASSFDRGAQPQHF. The CDR3 region has the DNA TGTGCCAGCAGCTTTGACAGGGGGGCTCAGCCCCAGCATTTT.

V is TRBV7-9 and J is TRBJ2-7; D gene uncertain. Deletions cut 5 bases from V and 5 bases from J, with 13 bases between. The length of the CDR3 is 13 residues. Germline CDR1 reads SEHNR; CDR2 reads FQNEAQ (reference sequence). The CDR3 bases are TGTGCCAGCAGCAGGAAATACGGCGACGAGCAGTACTTC. Amino acids: CASSRKYGDEQYF.